This is a list of T cell receptor beta chains from one sample in a study of metastatic and nonmetastatic thyroid tumors. TCRdb re-clonotyped the PCR reads through MiXCR. The data contain some 60,000 clones, roughly 30% of them singletons. Sequencing was done on a sample of blood. The receptors come from a female donor with papillary thyroid cancer or a benign thyroid nodule (not recorded which). Some clones in this sample may be carry-over from other donors' samples. The CDR3 runs from the conserved cysteine through the conserved F or W. The D gene is left open where the match is weak. For some rows the clone size is stated as once, few or many, or as a class when expanded; others skip it.

size	V	J	D	DNA	CDR3
few	TRBV20-1	TRBJ2-7	TRBD1	TGCAGTGCTAGAGGGGACAGGGATTACGAGCAGTACTTC	CSARGDRDYEQYF
medium-sized	TRBV6-1	TRBJ2-1	TRBD2	TGTGCCAGCGCACCCGGGACTAGCGTGTACAATGAGCAGTTCTTC	CASAPGTSVYNEQFF
NA	TRBV20-1	TRBJ1-2	NA	TGCAGTGCTAGAGCTGAAACGGGGTTTAACTATGGCTACACCTTC	CSARAETGFNYGYTF
many	TRBV20-1	TRBJ2-4	NA	TGCAGTGCTAGTAACCTAGGGGAACTAGCCAAAAACATTCAGTACTTC	CSASNLGELAKNIQYF
once	TRBV11-2	TRBJ1-3	TRBD1	TGTGCCAGCAGCTTCAACAGGGGCGTAAGAAACACCATATATTTT	CASSFNRGVRNTIYF
NA	TRBV30	TRBJ1-3	NA	TGTGCCTGGAGTGGCCCAGGGAACACCATATATTTT	CAWSGPGNTIYF
NA	TRBV5-5	TRBJ2-5	TRBD1	TGTGCCAGCACCCGTCCCGGGACAGGGGTCGAGACCCAGTACTTC	CASTRPGTGVETQYF
NA	TRBV5-1	TRBJ1-2	NA	TGCGCCAGCAGCTTGGTAGGACCCTATTGCTACACCTTC	CASSLVGPYCYTF
few	TRBV14	TRBJ2-1	NA	TGTGCCAGCAGCCCTCCGGGAGAGCAGTTCTTC	CASSPPGEQFF
NA	TRBV7-9	TRBJ2-7	NA	TGTGCCAGCAGCTTAGGGTCCCCAGGGACCTACGAGCAGTACTTC	CASSLGSPGTYEQYF
NA	TRBV28	TRBJ2-1	NA	TGTGCCAGCAGAACAGCGATAGCGAGCTCCTACAATGAGCAGTTCTTC	CASRTAIASSYNEQFF
NA	TRBV6-1	TRBJ1-6	NA	TGTGCCAGCAGTGACAGATGGGGGAATTCACCCCTCCACTTT	CASSDRWGNSPLHF
NA	TRBV20-1	TRBJ1-6	NA	TGCAGTGCCTATCGGGGGACGAATAATTCACCCCTCCACTTT	CSAYRGTNNSPLHF
few	TRBV28	TRBJ1-2	NA	TGTGCCAGCACCCCGCCTGGGGGGGACTATGGCTACACCTTC	CASTPPGGDYGYTF
few	TRBV6-1	TRBJ1-3	NA	TGTGCCAGCAGTGAAGTGGGGGGTTCTGGAAACACCATATATTTT	CASSEVGGSGNTIYF
NA	TRBV28	TRBJ1-2	TRBD1	TGTGCCAGCAGCCGAGGGGGACAGGGGGCGCGTAGCTATGGCTACACCTTC	CASSRGGQGARSYGYTF
NA	TRBV6-1	TRBJ2-1	NA	TGTGCCAGCAGTGAATACGGGGGATACAATGAGCAGTTCTTC	CASSEYGGYNEQFF
NA	TRBV7-2	TRBJ1-4	NA	TGTGCCAGCAGCGCCGGAGGGGCCGGGGAAAAACTGTTTTTT	CASSAGGAGEKLFF
NA	TRBV9	TRBJ2-3	NA	TGTGCCAGCAGCGTAGTAGGGACCGATACGCAGTATTTT	CASSVVGTDTQYF
NA	TRBV27	TRBJ2-1	TRBD2	TGTGCCAGCAGGGGGGTTAGCGGGAGTCCCCGGCAATTTTTTTCGCAGTTCTTC	CASRGVSGSPRQFFSQFF
few	TRBV6-4	TRBJ2-2	NA	TGTGCCAGCAGTGACAGAACCGGGGAGCTGTTTTTT	CASSDRTGELFF
NA	TRBV7-2	TRBJ2-1	TRBD1	TGTGCCAGCAGCTTATCGGGACAGGGAACTTACAATGAGCAGTTCTTC	CASSLSGQGTYNEQFF
many	TRBV5-4	TRBJ2-3	TRBD1	TGTGCCAGCAGCTTGTTCTGGGGACAGGAAAGGAGCACAGATACGCAGTATTTT	CASSLFWGQERSTDTQYF
few	TRBV24-1	TRBJ2-3	NA	TGTGCCGCCCGGGACAGCACAGATACGCAGTATTTT	CAARDSTDTQYF
NA	TRBV15	TRBJ2-1	NA	TGTGCCACCAGCAGCCCCCGGGAGTCAAGCTACAATGAGCAGTTCTTC	CATSSPRESSYNEQFF
NA	TRBV6-1	TRBJ2-2	NA	TGTGCCAGCATAAAAAGCGGGTCGAACACCGGGGAGCTGTTTTTT	CASIKSGSNTGELFF
NA	TRBV12-3/TRBV12-4	TRBJ2-2	NA	TGTGCCAGCAGTTTTAACACCGGGGAGCTGTTTTTT	CASSFNTGELFF
NA	TRBV6-1	TRBJ2-1	NA	TGTGCCAGCAGCCTTTACAGCAATGAGCAGTTCTTC	CASSLYSNEQFF
few	TRBV6-1	TRBJ1-1	NA	TGTGCCAGGTTGAAGAACACTGAAGCTTTCTTT	CARLKNTEAFF
few	TRBV6-4	TRBJ2-2	NA	TGTGCCAGCAGTCGTAGCGGAGGGATCGCGAACACCGGGGAGCTGTTTTTT	CASSRSGGIANTGELFF
NA	TRBV2	TRBJ2-7	TRBD1	TGTGCCAGCAGATGGACAGGGGTGAGCTCCTACGAGCAGTACTTC	CASRWTGVSSYEQYF
NA	TRBV19	TRBJ2-7	TRBD2	TGTGCCAGTAGTACGTCGGGACTAGCGGGATCCTACGAGCAGTACTTC	CASSTSGLAGSYEQYF
NA	TRBV6-1	TRBJ1-2	TRBD1	TGTGCCAGCAGTGAATCAAACAGGGGCGGCTACACCTTC	CASSESNRGGYTF
many	TRBV2	TRBJ2-1	TRBD2	TGTGCCAGCAGTTCGACTAGCGGGTCCCCCTACAATGAGCAGTTCTTC	CASSSTSGSPYNEQFF
many	TRBV20-1	TRBJ2-5	NA	TGCAGTGCTAGGGGCTCCTTAGCGGAGGGGGAGACCCAGTACTTC	CSARGSLAEGETQYF
many	TRBV5-1	TRBJ2-1	NA	TGCGCCAGCAGCTTCATTCCGAACAATGAGCAGTTCTTC	CASSFIPNNEQFF
NA	TRBV7-2	TRBJ2-1	TRBD2	TGTGCCAGCAGCTTACGGACTAGCGGGAGTGGATTTTTCGGCAATGAGCAGTTCTTC	CASSLRTSGSGFFGNEQFF
NA	TRBV20-1	TRBJ2-1	TRBD2	TGCAGTGCTCTACTAGCGGGAGTAGGTAATGAGCAGTTCTTC	CSALLAGVGNEQFF
once	TRBV20-1	TRBJ2-3	TRBD1	TGCAGTGCAAGGGACAGGTTATTTTCCCTTAGCACAGATACGCAGTATTTT	CSARDRLFSLSTDTQYF
many	TRBV15	TRBJ2-7	TRBD2	TGTGCCACCAGTATGAGCGGGACCTACGAGCAGTACTTC	CATSMSGTYEQYF
NA	TRBV12-3/TRBV12-4	TRBJ2-7	TRBD2	TGTGCCAGCAGTTTCGGCGGGAGGATCTACGAGCAGTACTTC	CASSFGGRIYEQYF
NA	TRBV4-1	TRBJ2-7	NA	TGCGCCAGCAGCCAAGATCCGACTAGCTACGAGCAGTACTTC	CASSQDPTSYEQYF
NA	TRBV13	TRBJ2-1	TRBD2	TGTGCCAGCAGTCATCTGGCGGGGGATCCTTACAATGAGCAGTTCTTC	CASSHLAGDPYNEQFF
NA	TRBV27	TRBJ2-3	NA	TGTGCCAGCAGCAGTGGGGGTGCCAATACGCAGTATTTT	CASSSGGANTQYF
once	TRBV7-9	TRBJ1-2	NA	TGTGCCAGCAGCTTAGAACGGAACGGCGGCTACACCTTC	CASSLERNGGYTF
NA	TRBV20-1	TRBJ2-7	NA	TGCAGTGCTAGCGGGGACGAGTCGGGCGAGCAGTACTTC	CSASGDESGEQYF
few	TRBV6-1	TRBJ1-5	NA	TGTGCCAGCAGTGTTCGTGGCAGGGGTGGGAGCAATCAGCCCCAGCATTTT	CASSVRGRGGSNQPQHF
NA	TRBV20-1	TRBJ2-2	NA	TGCAGTGCTACTTTACAGGGAGCCGACACCGGGGAGCTGTTTTTT	CSATLQGADTGELFF
few	TRBV10-1	TRBJ1-1	TRBD1	TGCGCCAGCAGCACAGGGGCCGGCACTGAAGCTTTCTTT	CASSTGAGTEAFF
NA	TRBV7-9	TRBJ2-7	TRBD1	TGTGCCAGCAGCCCCGGGACAGGGTGGTACGAGCAGTACTTC	CASSPGTGWYEQYF
few	TRBV28	TRBJ1-2	TRBD1	TGTGCCAGCAAGACGAGGGACAGGGGACTTCTGGACTATGGCTACACCTTC	CASKTRDRGLLDYGYTF